This paragraph covers one T cell receptor beta chain sequence. The antigen is undetermined. This entry is derived from a study of T cell repertoires in cytomegalovirus infection. Study-level information: Evidence of both CMV infection and a matching HLA type came from public TCR beta signatures.

Trimming took off 2 bases at V and 2 bases at J, with 7 bases between the two ends. The CDR3 has 14 residues. Germline loops: CDR1 KGHSH, CDR2 LQKENI. TCRdb independently ran MiXCR on the reads; one entry per CDR3 protein. This table has roughly 700,000 distinct CDR3 sequences, around 35% appearing once. The rearrangement links TRBV18 to TRBJ1-3; D not certain. The receptor's source is a human donor in good health (CMV status not recorded). Some clones in this sample may be carry-over from other donors' samples. The sample consisted of cultured PBMCs, taken from culture after CMV antigen stimulation. CDR3 DNA: TGTGCCAGCTCACCAGCGGATACTGGAAACACCATATATTTT. Residues: CASSPADTGNTIYF. The full variable domain, its missing parts supplied by reference TRBV18 and TRBJ1-3, is NAGVMQNPRHLVRRRGQEARLRCSPMKGHSHVYWYRQLPEEGLKFMVYLQKENIIDESGMPKERFSAEFPKEGPSILRIQQVVRGDSAAYFCASSPADTGNTIYFGEGSWLTVV.